This T cell receptor beta chain was identified during a study of T cell changes during pregnancy in multiple sclerosis. Clones were sequenced by immunoSEQ multiplex PCR, and TCRdb holds only the in-frame ones, with some missing. The sample lists around 110,000 clones, 85% to 95% seen once, with approximately 1.5% in the top ten. The sequences come from peripheral blood, collected after pregnancy. The sequence was collected from a female donor with multiple sclerosis, enrolled in a pregnancy study.

CDR3 sequence: CASSQTGYGTEAFF. DNA for the CDR3: TGTGCCAGCAGCCAGACAGGGTACGGCACTGAAGCTTTCTTT. The chain is built from TRBV25-1 and TRBJ1-1; 7 nucleotides agree with TRBD1. V lost 6 bases and J lost 4; bases outside the gene matches: 8. The CDR3 contains 14 residues. The germline gives CDR1 MGHDK, CDR2 SYGVNS.